These T cell receptor beta chains were read from a single sample in a study of tumor-infiltrating lymphocytes in primary liver carcinoma. TCRdb passed the multiplex PCR reads through MiXCR, listing each CDR3 protein once. The profile covers over 100,000 distinct CDR3 sequences, with less than 75% appearing a single time and 7.5% to 10% taken by the ten largest. The source material was tumor-adjacent normal liver tissue. Receptors were obtained from a woman aged 55-75 years with primary liver carcinoma and hepatitis B virus infection. Each CDR3 is given without its conserved first and last residue. The order of the fields is J gene, V gene, CDR3 protein.

>TRBJ1-4|TRBV12-3/TRBV12-4
ASSLGQGTPGEKLF
>TRBJ2-1|TRBV7-2
ASSLTVNVVVNEQF
>TRBJ2-7|TRBV6-2/TRBV6-3
SSSLAGGPVYEQY
>TRBJ2-1|TRBV7-8
VSGLSNGRFEQF
>TRBJ2-1|TRBV14
ASSPGLGFDKEQF
>TRBJ2-1|TRBV29-1
SVAEPTSEPYNEQF
>TRBJ2-1|TRBV11-2
ACSTGHREF
>TRBJ2-2|TRBV6-2/TRBV6-3
ASTPGLAGPPNTGELF
>TRBJ1-2|TRBV7-9
VSSLDQHYGYT
>TRBJ1-5|TRBV7-9
ASSLVGQSHQPQH
>TRBJ1-4|TRBV29-1
GFEAPFGNEKLF
>TRBJ2-2|TRBV28
ASTPSTSSLAGGPAGELF
>TRBJ2-3|TRBV7-6
ASSPNRDNTDTQY
>TRBJ2-7|TRBV7-9
ASSLAGSRDQY
>TRBJ1-5|TRBV6-2/TRBV6-3
ASSSTGEWGQPQH
>TRBJ2-7|TRBV11-1
ASSPRIAGPREQY
>TRBJ2-7|TRBV29-1
SLRRAGASGYDQY
>TRBJ1-1|TRBV7-3
ASSLSSNTECF
>TRBJ2-4|TRBV4-2
VNSRRDSLAKNIQY
>TRBJ2-1|TRBV5-6
ASSPFWDRDNEQF
>TRBJ2-1|TRBV19
ASSMGGYNEQF
>TRBJ2-1|TRBV11-2
VSCLAGSPNEQF
>TRBJ2-2|TRBV6-5
AGSYGGWGELF
>TRBJ2-3|TRBV6-5
ASIGLSASDTQY
>TRBJ2-1|TRBV20-1
SARNPYNEQF
>TRBJ1-1|TRBV29-1
SVIKNTEAF
>TRBJ2-7|TRBV5-1
ASSLDSLSYEQY
>TRBJ2-3|TRBV6-4
TSSDLAGNTDTQY
>TRBJ2-5|TRBV6-1
ASTWGLWETQY
>TRBJ2-5|TRBV2
ATIQQVQETQY
>TRBJ2-1|TRBV11-2
ASILDGGEIIEQF